Each of the 18 T cell receptor beta chains below was sequenced from the same sample in a study of CXCR3-negative and CXCR3-positive naive CD8 T cells. cDNA libraries for TRB were generated by 5' RACE incorporating UMI labels. Using the 5' RACE reads, TCRdb records one entry per CDR3 protein without DNA. The listing records roughly 48,000 distinct CDR3 sequences. Sample: memory CD8+ T cells from blood. Every receptor here comes from a human donor in good health. Some clones in this sample may be carry-over from other donors' samples.

V usage is TRBV29-1 and J usage is TRBJ2-1. The CDR3 extends over 15 amino acids. In germline, CDR1 is SQVTM, CDR2 ANQGSEA. The CDR3 protein is CSVEDESGFYNEQFF.

The chain links TRBV30 to TRBJ2-7; there is no DNA to check the TCRdb D call of TRBD1. Germline V gives CDR1 GTSNPN, CDR2 SVGIG (reference sequence). The CDR3 runs to 13 residues. This CDR3 reads CAWSFGGAYEQYF. The variable domain in full, with the rest retrieved from reference TRBV30 and TRBJ2-7, is SQTIHQWPATLVQPVGSPLSLECTVEGTSNPNLYWYRQAAGRGLQLLFYSVGIGQISSEVPQNLSASRPQDRQFILSSKKLLLSDSGFYLCAWSFGGAYEQYFGPGTRLTVT.

The chain couples TRBV6-5 to TRBJ2-7; without DNA, the TCRdb call of TRBD1 cannot be checked. Germline lookup yields CDR1 MNHEY and CDR2 SVGAGI. The CDR3 is 15 residues long. The CDR3 is CASTPSGGVSYEQYF.

The chain joins TRBV12-2 to TRBJ2-5; TCRdb's assignment of TRBD1 cannot be checked, as there is no DNA. TRBV12-2 is classified as a pseudogene. This CDR3 has 17 amino acids. The CDR3 sequence is CASRRGGPTPTWETQYF.

The V call is TRBV4-1, the J call TRBJ2-3; no DNA is available, so the TRBD2 call from TCRdb remains unchecked. Germline V gene data show CDR1 as MGHRA and CDR2 as YSYEKL. This CDR3 region has 16 residues. The CDR3 spells CASSHVRTAGADTQYF.

The V call is TRBV7-8, the J call TRBJ2-2; TCRdb calls TRBD1, which cannot be checked without DNA. CDR3 length: 14 amino acids. Germline V gene data show CDR1 as SGHVS and CDR2 as FQNEAQ. CDR3 protein: CASSFEYTRADPCF. The full variable domain, in which reference TRBV7-8 and TRBJ2-2 provide the parts outside the CDR3, is GAGVSQSPRYKVAKRGQDVALRCDPISGHVSLFWYQQALGQGPEFLTYFQNEAQLDKSGLPSDRFFAERPEGSVSTLKIQRTQQEDSAVYLCASSFEYTRADPCFGEGSRLTVL.

The CDR3 protein is CSARVPGLNYEQYF. V and J are TRBV20-1 and TRBJ2-7; the D call of TRBD2 rests on TCRdb alone, since no DNA is present to check it. Germline CDR1 reads DFQATT; CDR2 reads SNEGSKA (reference sequence). The CDR3 has 14 amino acids.

This chain links TRBV6-2 or TRBV6-3 with TRBJ1-5. This CDR3 spans 14 amino acids. Germline CDR1 reads MNHEY; CDR2 reads SVGEGT. The CDR3 sequence: CASSYSVEGQPQHF.

The CDR3 sequence: CASSFSNEQFF. The chain employs TRBV12-3 or TRBV12-4 and TRBJ2-1. The CDR3 length is 11 residues.

V and J are TRBV4-1 and TRBJ1-3. Germline V CDR1 and CDR2: MGHRA, YSYEKL. The CDR3 covers 15 residues. The CDR3 sequence: CASSQRKLSGNTIYF.

V is TRBV7-2 and J is TRBJ2-7; TCRdb selects TRBD2, and the lack of DNA leaves this call unchecked. This CDR3 contains 16 residues. Germline V gene data show CDR1 as SGHTA and CDR2 as FQGNSA. The CDR3 is CASSSRGDPSSYEQYF.

The V call is TRBV7-8, the J call TRBJ2-7; TCRdb gives TRBD1 as the D gene, but with no DNA this cannot be confirmed. This CDR3 region has 13 residues. Germline V CDR1 and CDR2: SGHVS, FQNEAQ. The CDR3 sequence is CASSADRGYKQYF.

The rearrangement links TRBV7-8 to TRBJ2-3; TCRdb names TRBD2, which stays unverified in the absence of DNA. The CDR3 is 18 amino acids. Germline CDR1 SGHVS, CDR2 FQNEAQ. CDR3 sequence reads: CASSLVPGLAGRTDTQYF.

V and J are TRBV29-1 and TRBJ2-7. From germline, CDR1 is SQVTM and CDR2 ANQGSEA. This CDR3 has 13 residues. The CDR3 region is CSVEDGDSYEQYF.

The CDR3 loop reads CASSARTGTTTDTQYF. The rearrangement links TRBV7-9 to TRBJ2-3; TCRdb's assignment of TRBD1 cannot be checked, as there is no DNA. The CDR3 length is 16 residues. The V gene's germline CDR1 is SEHNR and CDR2 FQNEAQ (reference sequence).

V is TRBV5-1 and J is TRBJ2-1; TCRdb selects TRBD1, and the lack of DNA leaves this call unchecked. The CDR3 spans 17 residues. From germline, CDR1 is SGHRS and CDR2 YFSETQ. The CDR3 loop is CASSHLGTVKIDNEQFF.

CDR3: CASSQSANTYEQYF. J is TRBJ2-7 and V is TRBV7-2. Germline values: CDR1 SGHTA, CDR2 FQGNSA. The CDR3 is made up of 14 amino acids.

V usage is TRBV9 and J usage is TRBJ1-1; TCRdb selects TRBD1, and the lack of DNA leaves this call unchecked. The CDR3 contains 14 residues. In germline, CDR1 is SGDLS, CDR2 YYNGEE. This CDR3 reads CASTGEGKNTEAFF.